What follows are 18 T cell receptor beta chains derived from one specimen sequenced in a study of immune heterogeneity within non-small cell lung tumors. TCR beta CDR3 regions came from multiplex PCR with 32 forward V and 13 reverse J primers. TCRdb re-analysed the multiplex PCR reads in MiXCR, keeping a single row per CDR3 protein. The table lists a few thousand distinct CDR3 sequences, 45% to 55% of them singletons. The starting template was genomic DNA from bulk tumor, around 620 ng per sample. Far-apart biopsies, several per primary tumor, were taken during surgery. Patients had untreated, newly diagnosed non-small cell lung cancer and underwent curative surgery. Sequenced material: lung tumor tissue. All receptors derive from a man aged 55 to 70 with non-small cell lung cancer.

The chain combines TRBV2 with TRBJ1-1, with TRBD1 matching over 7 bases. Germline-derived CDR1 and CDR2 are SNHLY and FYNNEI. V dropped 6 bases and J dropped 3; count of bases not matched to a gene: 4. The CDR3 covers 13 residues. CDR3 in amino acids: CASSSDRDTEAFF. CDR3 DNA: TGTGCCAGCAGCTCAGACAGGGACACTGAAGCTTTCTTT.

The V call is TRBV6-1, the J call TRBJ1-1; D unclear. In germline, CDR1 is MNHNS, CDR2 SASEGT. This CDR3 comprises 11 residues. With 6 bases removed from V and 6 bases from J, the gap between germline ends came to 8 bases. CDR3 residues: CASRSIAEAFF. The DNA for the CDR3 is TGTGCCAGCAGATCCATCGCTGAAGCTTTCTTT.

The V and J genes are TRBV2 and TRBJ2-3, with D unclear. CDR1 is SNHLY, CDR2 FYNNEI, per germline. The CDR3 runs to 13 residues. V lost 6 bases and J 1 base, leaving 8 bases between the germline ends. CDR3 amino acids: CASRPRGTDTQYF. The CDR3 region has the DNA TGTGCCAGCAGGCCCCGGGGCACAGATACGCAGTATTTT.

The chain employs TRBV20-1 and TRBJ1-1; D uncertain. Trimming left V 0 bases short and J 1 base short, with 12 bases between. The CDR3 spans 15 residues. Germline-derived CDR1 and CDR2 are DFQATT and SNEGSKA (reference sequence). The CDR3 DNA reads TGCAGTGCTAGAGATCTGATACACGGGAACACTGAAGCTTTCTTT. It is translated as CSARDLIHGNTEAFF.

The gene calls are TRBV28 and TRBJ2-3; 13 bases map to TRBD2. The CDR3 totals 15 residues. Germline CDR1 MDHEN, CDR2 SYDVKM. V shed 9 bases, J shed 6 bases, and the junction held 9 bases outside the gene matches. The CDR3 nucleotides are TGTGCCAGTTGGACTAGCGGGAGATCGTGGGATACGCAGTATTTT. It codes for CASWTSGRSWDTQYF.

The rearrangement links TRBV6-1 to TRBJ1-2; 8 bases line up with TRBD1. Germline V gene sequence: CDR1 MNHNS, CDR2 SASEGT. This CDR3 has 12 amino acids. V shed 4 bases, J shed 7 bases, and the junction held 2 bases outside the gene matches. The CDR3, as DNA: TGTGCCAGCAGTGGGACAGGGTTTGGCTACACCTTC. Translating gives CASSGTGFGYTF.

This clonotype was found a few times. This sequence joins TRBV20-1 and TRBJ2-7; TRBD1 agrees at 9 bases. V trimming: 0 bases; J trimming: 3 bases; junction bases outside the gene matches: 9. This CDR3 is 16 amino acids long. Per the germline V gene, CDR1 is DFQATT and CDR2 is SNEGSKA (reference sequence). The CDR3 here is CSARDWGTGNGYEQYF. CDR3 DNA sequence: TGCAGTGCTAGAGATTGGGGGACAGGGAACGGCTACGAGCAGTACTTC.

The J gene is TRBJ2-3, the V gene TRBV4-3; D call uncertain. The CDR3 length is 15 residues. Trimming cost V 0 bases and J 1 base, with 8 bases left between them. Germline loops: CDR1 LGHNA, CDR2 YSLEER. The CDR3 DNA is TGCGCCAGCAGCCAAGACCCCTGGGGCACAGATACGCAGTATTTT. Amino acids: CASSQDPWGTDTQYF.

Here the CDR3 DNA reads TGTGCCAGCAGGGCTAGCGGGAGTTGGGATGAGCAGTTCTTC. It encodes CASRASGSWDEQFF. The rearrangement uses TRBV6-2 or TRBV6-3 and TRBJ2-1; 10 positions match TRBD2. Germline V gives CDR1 MNHEY, CDR2 SVGEGT. Germline trimming cut 6 bases from V and 8 bases from J; bases unmatched to any gene: 7. The CDR3 totals 14 residues.

The chain carries TRBV6-2 or TRBV6-3 and TRBJ1-5; TRBD1 matches 10 bases. This CDR3 contains 15 residues. Per the germline V gene, CDR1 is MNHEY and CDR2 is SVGEGT. J lost 3 bases, V lost 6 bases, and 5 bases had no gene match. As DNA, the CDR3 is TGTGCCAGCAGGCCGGGACAGGGGATCAATCAGCCCCAGCATTTT. The encoded protein is CASRPGQGINQPQHF.

This clonotype came up once. The chain couples TRBV4-1 to TRBJ2-7; 9 bases map to TRBD2. This CDR3 has 16 amino acids. The germline CDR1 and CDR2 sequences are MGHRA and YSYEKL. V shed 0 bases and J 4 bases; nucleotides not matched to a gene: 7. The CDR3 reads CASSQDQLAGRYEQYF. The CDR3 region has the DNA TGCGCCAGCAGCCAAGATCAACTAGCGGGCAGATACGAGCAGTACTTC.

The sample holds a few counts of this clonotype. The chain is built from TRBV12-3 or TRBV12-4 and TRBJ1-6, with D possibly matching TRBD1 (5 bases). Trimming left V 2 bases short and J 9 bases short, with 11 bases between. The CDR3 is 14 residues long. CDR3 in amino acids: CASSLRGFGSPLHF. CDR3 DNA: TGTGCCAGCAGTTTACGGGGGTTCGGTTCACCCCTCCACTTT.

V is TRBV6-2 or TRBV6-3 and J is TRBJ1-5; 10 bases are a match to TRBD1. Germline CDR1 and CDR2: MNHEY and SVGEGT. The CDR3 contains 15 residues. V trimming: 4 bases; J trimming: 7 bases; junction bases outside the gene matches: 7. CDR3 in amino acids: CASSWDRGGWQPQHF. CDR3 nucleotide sequence: TGTGCCAGCAGTTGGGACAGGGGAGGATGGCAGCCCCAGCATTTT.

In nucleotides, the CDR3 is TGTGCCAGCAGTTTATCTTCAGGGCTGAGCGAGCAGTACTTC. As protein: CASSLSSGLSEQYF. The rearrangement uses TRBV27 and TRBJ2-7; tentative D call: TRBD1 (5 bases). The CDR3 runs to 14 residues. Trimming removed 0 bases from V and 6 bases from J, with 12 bases in between. Germline CDR1 reads MNHEY; CDR2 reads SMNVEV (reference sequence).

The V call is TRBV7-8, the J call TRBJ2-1, with 9 nucleotides matching TRBD1. CDR1 SGHVS and CDR2 FQNEAQ come from the germline V gene. There are 15 residues in the CDR3. The trim removed 5 bases at V and 6 bases at J, leaving 8 bases unmatched. CDR3 protein: CASSMGQGVSNEQFF. For the CDR3, the DNA is TGTGCCAGCAGCATGGGACAGGGTGTTTCCAATGAGCAGTTCTTC.

The chain carries TRBV7-8 and TRBJ2-3; TRBD2 aligns across 15 bases. CDR3 size: 15 residues. CDR1 and CDR2 from the germline V gene are SGHVS and FQNEAQ. Germline trimming cut 5 bases from V and 6 bases from J; bases unmatched to any gene: 3. This CDR3 reads CASSIGTSGRDTQYF. The DNA of the CDR3 is TGTGCCAGCAGCATCGGGACTAGCGGGAGGGATACGCAGTATTTT.

This chain joins TRBV5-6 and TRBJ1-2, with TRBD1 matching 8 bases. CDR1 and CDR2 from the germline V gene are SGHDT and YYEEEE. V shed 5 bases and J 0 bases; nucleotides not matched to a gene: 9. The CDR3 contains 16 residues. The CDR3 DNA reads as TGTGCCAGCAGTTTTCTAGACAGGGGCGCTAACTATGGCTACACCTTC. Translating it yields CASSFLDRGANYGYTF.

J is TRBJ1-5 and V is TRBV7-2, with TRBD1 as a possible D gene (6 bases). V dropped 1 base and J dropped 4 bases, with 8 bases sitting between them. The CDR3 runs 14 residues. Germline values: CDR1 SGHTA, CDR2 FQGNSA. Here the CDR3 DNA reads TGTGCCAGCAGCTTAGGTAGGGGGAATCAGCCCCAGCATTTT. Translating gives CASSLGRGNQPQHF. The full variable domain, rest sourced from reference TRBV7-2 and TRBJ1-5, is GAGVSQSPSNKVTEKGKDVELRCDPISGHTALYWYRQSLGQGLEFLIYFQGNSAPDKSGLPSDRFSAERTGGSVSTLTIQRTQQEDSAVYLCASSLGRGNQPQHFGDGTRLSIL.